Below are 22 T cell receptor beta chains sequenced from a single sample in a study of cytomegalovirus exposure and HLA in healthy donors. The PCR had 60 Vbeta and 13 Jbeta primers. Produced via immunoSEQ multiplex PCR; TCRdb's table is partial and in-frame only. The repertoire holds some 210,000 clones, with around 81% as singletons. Material: PBMCs. Receptors originate from a woman between 45 and 60 years old in good health and CMV-seropositive.

A few counts support this clone. The rearrangement joins TRBV6-1 to TRBJ1-5; D may be TRBD1 (5 bases). CDR3 length: 15 amino acids. Per the germline V gene, CDR1 is MNHNS and CDR2 is SASEGT. V dropped 2 bases and J dropped 0 bases, with 8 bases sitting between them. The DNA of the CDR3 is TGTGCCAGCAGTGAAACAGGCAATAGCAATCAGCCCCAGCATTTT. Protein sequence: CASSETGNSNQPQHF.

This rearrangement joins TRBV30 to TRBJ1-1; D remains ambiguous. Between the trimmed V and J ends, which lost 3 bases and 3 bases, there was a span of 11 bases. The CDR3 is made up of 13 amino acids. In germline, CDR1 is GTSNPN, CDR2 SVGIG (reference sequence). In nucleotides, the CDR3 is TGTGCCTGGAGCCTCGACATGGACACTGAAGCTTTCTTT. Translation gives CAWSLDMDTEAFF.

The chain has TRBV5-8 and TRBJ1-5, with D possibly TRBD1 on 5 matching bases. Trimming removed 1 base at V and 0 bases at J, with 11 bases between. Germline V gives CDR1 SGHTS, CDR2 YDEGEE. This CDR3 is built from 16 residues. The CDR3 loop is CASSLSTGHSNQPQHF. The CDR3 DNA sequence: TGTGCCAGCAGCTTGTCAACAGGCCATAGCAATCAGCCCCAGCATTTT.

This clone was seen at least ten times. J is TRBJ1-4 and V is TRBV2; no firm D call. The CDR3 spans 11 residues. CDR1 is SNHLY, CDR2 FYNNEI, per germline. V was pared by 7 bases and J by 7 bases, with 7 bases between. CDR3 sequence reads: CASIRGEKLFF. The CDR3 DNA reads TGTGCCAGCATCCGGGGTGAAAAACTGTTTTTT.

The chain recombines TRBV28 with TRBJ1-5, with 7 positions matching TRBD1. V lost 6 bases, J lost 5 bases, and 16 bases stayed unmatched. The CDR3 loop spans 17 amino acids. Germline CDR1 and CDR2: MDHEN and SYDVKM. CDR3 DNA: TGTGCCAGCAGCCTTCACACCGGGACAGAACTTTATCAGCCCCAGCATTTT. It yields the protein CASSLHTGTELYQPQHF.

The rearrangement uses TRBV29-1 and TRBJ2-3; 9 nucleotides line up with TRBD1. V lost 1 base to trimming and J lost 2 bases; unmatched junction nucleotides: 4. The germline gives CDR1 SQVTM, CDR2 ANQGSEA. This CDR3 region has 15 residues. The CDR3, as DNA: TGCAGCGTTGAAGGGACAGGGGACAACACAGATACGCAGTATTTT. Amino acids: CSVEGTGDNTDTQYF.

The V gene is TRBV7-8, the J gene TRBJ1-6; D is unclear. This CDR3 region has 16 residues. V lost 1 base to trimming and J lost 8 bases, with 15 bases between them. The germline gives CDR1 SGHVS, CDR2 FQNEAQ. The CDR3 region is CASSLVGGRMDSPLHF. DNA of the CDR3: TGTGCCAGCAGCTTAGTAGGAGGTAGAATGGATTCACCCCTCCACTTT.

This clone has just a few counts. The V call is TRBV6-4, the J call TRBJ1-4, with D uncertain. Per the germline V gene, CDR1 is MRHNA and CDR2 is SNTAGT. Trimming removed 3 bases from V and 0 bases from J, with 8 bases in between. This CDR3 is built from 15 residues. In nucleotides, the CDR3 is TGTGCCAGCAGTGAGGAGGCAGCAACTAATGAAAAACTGTTTTTT. It is translated as CASSEEAATNEKLFF.

The chain carries TRBV6-5 and TRBJ2-5; a weak D match, TRBD2 (5 bases). The V end was cut by 6 bases, the J end by 4 bases, with 18 bases between. CDR1 and CDR2 (germline): MNHEY, SVGAGI. The CDR3 spans 15 residues. In nucleotides, the CDR3 is TGTGCCAGCAGACATCGACTGAGGGATGTAGAGACCCAGTACTTC. It translates to CASRHRLRDVETQYF.

The rearrangement links TRBV10-3 to TRBJ2-7; 7 positions match TRBD2. The CDR3 spans 12 residues. The germline V gene has CDR1 ENHRY and CDR2 SYGVKD. V lost 10 bases and J lost 6; bases outside the gene matches: 9. The CDR3 DNA sequence: TGTGCCACCTGGGAGGGTGGCGTCGAGCAGTACTTC. Translated: CATWEGGVEQYF.

CDR3 in DNA: TGCGCCAGCAGCCCCCAACAGTCCGGGACTAGCGGGGTCAATGAGCAGTTCTTC. Its protein is CASSPQQSGTSGVNEQFF. The gene calls are TRBV5-1 and TRBJ2-1, with TRBD2 matching 13 bases. The CDR3 spans 18 residues. V shed 4 bases, J shed 6 bases, and the junction held 13 bases outside the gene matches. Germline CDR1 reads SGHRS; CDR2 reads YFSETQ.

The chain uses TRBV6-5 and TRBJ1-1; perhaps TRBD1 as D (5 bases). The CDR3 loop spans 15 amino acids. Germline CDR1 is MNHEY and CDR2 is SVGAGI. V lost 4 bases, J lost 0 bases, and 12 bases lay in between. CDR3 region: CASSSAGRLNTEAFF. CDR3 bases: TGTGCCAGCAGTTCGGCAGGGAGGCTGAACACTGAAGCTTTCTTT.

This rearrangement joins TRBV25-1 to TRBJ1-1; D unresolved. Germline V gene data show CDR1 as MGHDK and CDR2 as SYGVNS. Trimming stripped 2 bases from V and 4 bases from J, with 8 bases between. The CDR3 contains 13 residues. The CDR3: CASSENCVTEAFF. Here the CDR3 DNA reads TGTGCCAGCAGTGAAAATTGCGTCACTGAAGCTTTCTTT.

The rearrangement joins TRBV7-2 to TRBJ1-1; TRBD1 aligns across 7 bases. The germline V gene encodes CDR1 SGHTA and CDR2 FQGNSA. Trimming removed 3 bases from V and 1 base from J; junction bases left unmatched: 2. The CDR3 consists of 14 residues. The CDR3 coding sequence is TGTGCCAGCAGCTTGGGACAGACGAACACTGAAGCTTTCTTT. Its protein product is CASSLGQTNTEAFF.

The rearrangement links TRBV18 to TRBJ2-5, with a tentative D call TRBD1 (6 bases). CDR1 and CDR2 (germline): KGHSH, LQKENI. The CDR3 runs 13 residues. Trimming took off 4 bases at V and 2 bases at J, with 8 bases between the two ends. This CDR3 reads CASSLDRQETQYF. As DNA, the CDR3 is TGTGCCAGCTCACTGGACAGACAAGAGACCCAGTACTTC.

The rearrangement joins TRBV6-5 to TRBJ2-1; 10 positions match TRBD2. Germline CDR1 reads MNHEY; CDR2 reads SVGAGI. This CDR3 contains 16 residues. Germline trimming cut 0 bases from V and 3 bases from J; bases unmatched to any gene: 2. CDR3 nucleotide sequence: TGTGCCAGCAGTTACTCTAGCGGGGGGTACTACAATGAGCAGTTCTTC. This codes for CASSYSSGGYYNEQFF.

The chain employs TRBV11-2 and TRBJ2-2; 9 bases fit TRBD1. V was clipped by 5 bases and J by 4 bases; unmatched bases: 2. Germline CDR1 and CDR2: SGHAT and FQNNGV. CDR3 length equals 14 residues. The CDR3 sequence: CASSGQGSTGELFF. The CDR3 nucleotides are TGTGCCAGCAGCGGACAGGGGAGCACCGGGGAGCTGTTTTTT.

The chain carries TRBV7-9 and TRBJ2-5, with 7 bases lining up with TRBD1. The germline V gene has CDR1 SEHNR and CDR2 FQNEAQ (reference sequence). The CDR3 spans 15 residues. V shed 6 bases and J 2 bases; nucleotides not matched to a gene: 9. The CDR3 sequence is CASSRITGAQETQYF. The CDR3 DNA follows: TGTGCCAGCAGTCGTATCACAGGGGCGCAAGAGACCCAGTACTTC.

The chain carries TRBV7-9 and TRBJ1-1; D unclear. The ends were cut back, 2 bases at V and 4 bases at J, with 8 bases in the middle. This CDR3 contains 13 residues. CDR1 and CDR2 from the germline V gene are SEHNR and FQNEAQ (reference sequence). CDR3 bases: TGTGCCAGCAGCTTACGGGGTACCACTGAAGCTTTCTTT. It translates to CASSLRGTTEAFF.

The chain recombines TRBV5-1 with TRBJ1-4; maybe TRBD1 (6 bases). The germline CDR1 and CDR2 sequences are SGHRS and YFSETQ. The CDR3 covers 14 residues. V dropped 6 bases and J dropped 7 bases, with 16 bases sitting between them. CDR3 region: CASTRNRDTEKLFF. As DNA, the CDR3 is TGCGCCAGCACCCGAAACCGGGACACTGAAAAACTGTTTTTT.

The rearrangement links TRBV19 to TRBJ1-6; possibly TRBD1 for D (5 bases). This CDR3 spans 14 amino acids. V was clipped by 3 bases and J by 9 bases, with 12 bases between them. Germline CDR1 LNHDA, CDR2 SQIVND (reference sequence). In DNA, the CDR3 is TGTGCCAGTAGTATTGGAGGGGCAGGTTCACCCCTCCACTTT. The encoded protein is CASSIGGAGSPLHF.

The rearrangement joins TRBV27 to TRBJ2-1; a weak D match, TRBD1 (5 bases). The germline V and J ends were trimmed by 3 bases and 2 bases, with 11 bases remaining between them. The germline gives CDR1 MNHEY, CDR2 SMNVEV (reference sequence). This CDR3 comprises 15 residues. The CDR3 loop reads CASSLRRVAYNEQFF. CDR3 bases: TGTGCCAGCAGTTTGCGCAGGGTTGCCTACAATGAGCAGTTCTTC.